A single T cell receptor (beta chain) is shown here with its context. Its antigen remains unknown. This entry belongs to a study of T cells in localized non-small cell lung cancer. Study-wide results and caveats: Heterogeneity remains possible, as sequencing covered one tumor region only.

The assay was immunoSEQ multiplex PCR, and TCRdb's table has in-frame clones only and misses some. Altogether fewer than 25,000 clones are present, around 86% being singletons, with the ten largest covering 5.8%. Germline V gene lookup returns CDR1 LNHNV and CDR2 YYDKDF (reference sequence). The CDR3 is made up of 14 amino acids. V lost 0 bases, J lost 6 bases, and 9 bases lay in between. The sequencing used peripheral blood, collected before any cancer treatment. This sequence originates from a male donor aged 60 or older with stage II squamous cell lung carcinoma. The chain links TRBV15 to TRBJ1-5, with a tentative D call TRBD1 (6 bases). In DNA, the CDR3 is TGTGCCACCAGCAGAGACAGGGGCGGTCAGCCCCAGCATTTT. Its translation: CATSRDRGGQPQHF.